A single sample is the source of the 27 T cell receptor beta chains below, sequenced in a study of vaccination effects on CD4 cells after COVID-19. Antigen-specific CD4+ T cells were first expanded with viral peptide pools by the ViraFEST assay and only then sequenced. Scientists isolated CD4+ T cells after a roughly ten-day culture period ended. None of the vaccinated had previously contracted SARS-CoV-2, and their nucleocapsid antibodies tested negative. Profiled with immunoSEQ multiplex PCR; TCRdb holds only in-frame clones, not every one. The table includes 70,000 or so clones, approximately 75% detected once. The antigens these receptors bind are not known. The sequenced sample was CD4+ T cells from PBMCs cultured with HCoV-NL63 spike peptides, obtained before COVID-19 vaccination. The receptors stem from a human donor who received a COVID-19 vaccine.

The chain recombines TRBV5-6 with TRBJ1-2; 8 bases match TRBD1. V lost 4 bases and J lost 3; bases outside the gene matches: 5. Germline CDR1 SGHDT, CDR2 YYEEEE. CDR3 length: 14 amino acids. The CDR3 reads CASSTKTGDYGYTF. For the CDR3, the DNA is TGTGCCAGCAGCACTAAGACAGGGGACTATGGCTACACCTTC.

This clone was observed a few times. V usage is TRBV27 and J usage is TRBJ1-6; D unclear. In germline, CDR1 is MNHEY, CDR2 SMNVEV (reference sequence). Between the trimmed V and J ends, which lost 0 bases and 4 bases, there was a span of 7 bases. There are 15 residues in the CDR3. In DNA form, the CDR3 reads TGTGCCAGCAGTTTATCCGGGCGTTATAATTCACCCCTCCACTTT. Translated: CASSLSGRYNSPLHF.

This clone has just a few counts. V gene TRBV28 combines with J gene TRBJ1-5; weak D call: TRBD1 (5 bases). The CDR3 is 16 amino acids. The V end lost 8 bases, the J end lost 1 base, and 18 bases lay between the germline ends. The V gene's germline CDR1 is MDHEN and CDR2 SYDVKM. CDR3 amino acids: CASYPARGMSNQPQHF. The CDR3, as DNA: TGTGCCAGCTACCCCGCGAGGGGAATGAGCAATCAGCCCCAGCATTTT.

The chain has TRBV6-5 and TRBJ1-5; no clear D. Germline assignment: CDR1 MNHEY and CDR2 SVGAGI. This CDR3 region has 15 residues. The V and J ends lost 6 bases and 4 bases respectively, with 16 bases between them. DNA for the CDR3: TGTGCCAGCAGGTTCCGTGAGGGTGGGAATCAGCCCCAGCATTTT. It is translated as CASRFREGGNQPQHF.

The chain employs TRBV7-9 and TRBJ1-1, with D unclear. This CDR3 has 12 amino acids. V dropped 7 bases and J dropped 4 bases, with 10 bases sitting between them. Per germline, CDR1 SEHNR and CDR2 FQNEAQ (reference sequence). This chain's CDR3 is CASTRMSTEAFF. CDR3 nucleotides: TGTGCCAGCACCAGGATGAGCACTGAAGCTTTCTTT.

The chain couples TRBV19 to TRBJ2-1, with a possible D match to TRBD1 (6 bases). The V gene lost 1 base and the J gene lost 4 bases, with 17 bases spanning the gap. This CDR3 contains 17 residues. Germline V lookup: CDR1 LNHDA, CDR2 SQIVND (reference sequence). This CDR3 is CASSIAAGTTTYNEQFF. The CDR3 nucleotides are TGTGCCAGTAGTATAGCGGCCGGGACAACCACTTACAATGAGCAGTTCTTC.

The CDR3 is CASSYGGTGFQPQHF. In nucleotides, the CDR3 is TGTGCCAGCAGTTACGGGGGGACAGGGTTTCAGCCCCAGCATTTT. The chain recombines TRBV6-2 or TRBV6-3 with TRBJ1-5, with TRBD1 matching 9 bases. After removal of 2 bases from V and 6 bases from J, the junction contained 5 bases not matched to a gene. Germline CDR1 reads MNHEY; CDR2 reads SVGEGT. This CDR3 has 15 residues.

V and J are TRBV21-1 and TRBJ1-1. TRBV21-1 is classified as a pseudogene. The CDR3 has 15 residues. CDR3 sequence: CASSKARGGEAEAFF. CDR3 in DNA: TGTGCCAGCAGCAAAGCGCGCGGAGGGGAGGCTGAAGCTTTCTTT.

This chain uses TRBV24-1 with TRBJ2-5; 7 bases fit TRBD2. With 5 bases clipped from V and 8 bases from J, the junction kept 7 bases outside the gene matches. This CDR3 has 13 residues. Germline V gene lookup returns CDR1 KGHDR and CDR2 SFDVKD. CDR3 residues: CATSVTGGSTQYF. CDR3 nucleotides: TGTGCCACCAGTGTGACCGGGGGGAGTACCCAGTACTTC.

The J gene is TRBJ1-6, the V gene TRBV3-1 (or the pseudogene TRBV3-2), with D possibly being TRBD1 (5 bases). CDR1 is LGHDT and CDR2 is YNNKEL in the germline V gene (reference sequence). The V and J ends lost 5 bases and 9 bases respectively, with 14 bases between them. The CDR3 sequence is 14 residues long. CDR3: CASSFRDGSSPLHF. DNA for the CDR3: TGTGCCAGCAGCTTCCGGGACGGATCTTCACCCCTCCACTTT.

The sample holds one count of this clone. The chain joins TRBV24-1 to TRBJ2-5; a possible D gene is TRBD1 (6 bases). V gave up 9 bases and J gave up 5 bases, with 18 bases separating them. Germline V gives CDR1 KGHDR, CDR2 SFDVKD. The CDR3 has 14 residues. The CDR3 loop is CATALGGGAETQYF. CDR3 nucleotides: TGTGCCACCGCTTTAGGTGGGGGCGCGGAGACCCAGTACTTC.

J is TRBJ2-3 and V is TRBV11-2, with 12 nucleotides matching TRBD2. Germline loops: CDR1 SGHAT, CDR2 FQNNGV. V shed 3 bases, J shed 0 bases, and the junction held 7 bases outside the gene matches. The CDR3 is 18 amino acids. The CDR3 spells CASSLSSGGAPSTDTQYF. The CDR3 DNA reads TGTGCCAGCAGCTTGTCTAGCGGGGGGGCTCCTAGCACAGATACGCAGTATTTT.

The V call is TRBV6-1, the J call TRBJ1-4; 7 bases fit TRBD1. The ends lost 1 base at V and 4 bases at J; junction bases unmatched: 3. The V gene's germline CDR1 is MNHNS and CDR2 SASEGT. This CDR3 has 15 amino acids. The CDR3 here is CASSEVQGFNEKLFF. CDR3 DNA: TGTGCCAGCAGTGAAGTACAGGGGTTTAATGAAAAACTGTTTTTT.

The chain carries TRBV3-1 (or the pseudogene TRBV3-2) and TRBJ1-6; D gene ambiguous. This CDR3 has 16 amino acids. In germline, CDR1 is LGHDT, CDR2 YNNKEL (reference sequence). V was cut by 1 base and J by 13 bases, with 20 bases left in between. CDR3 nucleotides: TGTGCCAGCAGCCAAGCTCGAACGGAGCTCACCGCGCCCCTCCACTTT. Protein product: CASSQARTELTAPLHF.

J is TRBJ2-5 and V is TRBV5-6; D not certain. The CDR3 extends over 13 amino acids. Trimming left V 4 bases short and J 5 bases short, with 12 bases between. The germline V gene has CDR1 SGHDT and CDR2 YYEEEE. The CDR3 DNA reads TGTGCCAGCAGCCCCCGACGGACGGAGACCCAGTACTTC. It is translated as CASSPRRTETQYF.

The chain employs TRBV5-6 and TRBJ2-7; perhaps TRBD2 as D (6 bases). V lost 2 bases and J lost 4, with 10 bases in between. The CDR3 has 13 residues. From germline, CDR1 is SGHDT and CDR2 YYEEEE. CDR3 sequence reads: CASSFSGQYEQYV. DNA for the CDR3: TGTGCCAGCAGCTTCAGCGGGCAATACGAGCAGTACGTC.

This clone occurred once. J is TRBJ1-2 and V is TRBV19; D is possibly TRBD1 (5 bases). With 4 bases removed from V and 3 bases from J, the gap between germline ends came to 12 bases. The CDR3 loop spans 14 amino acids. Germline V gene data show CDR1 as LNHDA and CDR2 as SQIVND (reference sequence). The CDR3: CASSTTQGYYGYTF. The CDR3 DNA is TGTGCCAGTAGTACCACTCAGGGTTACTATGGCTACACCTTC.

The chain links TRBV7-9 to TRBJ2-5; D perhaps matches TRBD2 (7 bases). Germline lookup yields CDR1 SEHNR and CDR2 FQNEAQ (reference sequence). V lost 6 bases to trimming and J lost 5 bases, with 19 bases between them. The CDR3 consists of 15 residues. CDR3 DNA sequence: TGTGCCAGCAGACCAACGGGGGGCGGTGGGGAGACCCAGTACTTC. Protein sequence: CASRPTGGGGETQYF. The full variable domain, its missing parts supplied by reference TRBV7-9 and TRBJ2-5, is DTGVSQNPRHKITKRGQNVTFRCDPISEHNRLYWYRQTLGQGPEFLTYFQNEAQLEKSRLLSDRFSAERPKGSFSTLEIQRTEQGDSAMYLCASRPTGGGGETQYFGPGTRLLVL.

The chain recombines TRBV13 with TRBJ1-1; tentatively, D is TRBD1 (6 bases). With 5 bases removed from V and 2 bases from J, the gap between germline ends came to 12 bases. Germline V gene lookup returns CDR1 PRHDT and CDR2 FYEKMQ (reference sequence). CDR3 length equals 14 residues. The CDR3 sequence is CASSLRDKNTEAFF. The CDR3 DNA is TGTGCCAGCAGCCTCCGGGACAAAAACACTGAAGCTTTCTTT.

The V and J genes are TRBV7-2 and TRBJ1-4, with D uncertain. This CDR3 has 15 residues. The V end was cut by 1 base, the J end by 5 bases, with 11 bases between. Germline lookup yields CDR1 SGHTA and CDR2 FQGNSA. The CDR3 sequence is CASSLGRAGNEKLFF. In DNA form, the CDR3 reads TGTGCCAGCAGCTTAGGTCGGGCAGGAAATGAAAAACTGTTTTTT.

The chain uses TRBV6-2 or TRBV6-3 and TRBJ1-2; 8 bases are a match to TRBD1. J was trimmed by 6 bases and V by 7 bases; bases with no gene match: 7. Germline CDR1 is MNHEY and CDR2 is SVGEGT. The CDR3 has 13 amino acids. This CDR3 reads CASTPDRVHGYTF. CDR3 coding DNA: TGTGCCAGCACCCCGGACAGGGTTCATGGCTACACCTTC.

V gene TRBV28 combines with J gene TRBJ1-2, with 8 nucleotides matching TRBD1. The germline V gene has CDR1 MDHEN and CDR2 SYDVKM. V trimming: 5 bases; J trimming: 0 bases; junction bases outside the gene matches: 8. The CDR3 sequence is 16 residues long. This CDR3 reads CASSRQGTQANYGYTF. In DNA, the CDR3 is TGTGCCAGCAGTCGACAGGGGACTCAAGCTAACTATGGCTACACCTTC.

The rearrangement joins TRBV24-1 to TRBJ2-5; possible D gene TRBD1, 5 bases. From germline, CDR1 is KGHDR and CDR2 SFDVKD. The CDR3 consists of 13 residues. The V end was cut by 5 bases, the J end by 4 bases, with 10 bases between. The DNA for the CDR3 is TGTGCCACCAGTGCGGCAGGGCGAGAGACCCAGTACTTC. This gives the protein CATSAAGRETQYF.

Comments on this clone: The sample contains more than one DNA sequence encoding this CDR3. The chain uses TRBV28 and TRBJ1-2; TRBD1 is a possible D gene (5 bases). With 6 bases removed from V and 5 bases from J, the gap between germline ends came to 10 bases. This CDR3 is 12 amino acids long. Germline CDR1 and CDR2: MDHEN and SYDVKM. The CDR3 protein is CASRPGGYGYTF. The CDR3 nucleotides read TGTGCCAGCAGACCGGGGGGATATGGCTACACCTTC.

The CDR3 sequence: CASSQDTFVALGETQYF. The DNA for the CDR3 is TGTGCCAGCAGCCAAGACACGTTCGTCGCACTTGGGGAGACCCAGTACTTC. The gene calls are TRBV3-1 (or the pseudogene TRBV3-2) and TRBJ2-5; the D is unclear. The CDR3 extends over 17 amino acids. V lost 0 bases, J lost 5 bases, and 19 bases lay in between. The V gene's germline CDR1 is LGHDT and CDR2 YNNKEL (reference sequence).

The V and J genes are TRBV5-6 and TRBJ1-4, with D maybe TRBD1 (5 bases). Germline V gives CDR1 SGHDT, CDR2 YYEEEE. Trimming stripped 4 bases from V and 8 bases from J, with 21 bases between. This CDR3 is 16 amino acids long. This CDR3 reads CASSPGAGRSGEKLFF. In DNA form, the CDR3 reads TGTGCCAGCAGCCCCGGAGCAGGGAGAAGTGGAGAAAAACTGTTTTTT.

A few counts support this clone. CDR3 residues: CAWTLHLGTVYGYTF. The DNA of the CDR3 is TGTGCCTGGACTCTCCACCTAGGGACAGTCTATGGCTACACCTTC. This rearrangement joins TRBV30 to TRBJ1-2; TRBD1 aligns across 7 bases. After removal of 4 bases from V and 4 bases from J, the junction contained 12 bases not matched to a gene. The CDR3 has 15 amino acids. Germline values: CDR1 GTSNPN, CDR2 SVGIG (reference sequence). The whole variable domain, filled in from reference TRBV30 and TRBJ1-2, reads SQTIHQWPATLVQPVGSPLSLECTVEGTSNPNLYWYRQAAGRGLQLLFYSVGIGQISSEVPQNLSASRPQDRQFILSSKKLLLSDSGFYLCAWTLHLGTVYGYTFGSGTRLTVV.